This is a list of T cell receptor beta chains from one sample in a study of T cells after yellow fever vaccination. TCRdb independently ran MiXCR on the 5' RACE reads; one entry per CDR3 protein. This table holds about 500,000 distinct CDR3 sequences, less than 20% found once. The sample here was PBMCs, taken 4 to 6 days after the first yellow fever vaccination. These receptors were obtained from a man aged 18 to 35 who received the YFV17D yellow fever vaccine. Both conserved end residues are trimmed from each CDR3.

V gene | CDR3 protein
TRBV4-3 | ASSQEADGKNIQY
TRBV29-1 | SVVQDTQY
TRBV7-6 | ASSLLGGDNSPLH
TRBV18 | ASSPGTGAFNEQF
TRBV12-3/TRBV12-4 | AIRQGGRGYGYT
TRBV9 | ASSVGGTRESTDTQY
TRBV23-1 | ASSQEQGRSA
TRBV4-3 | ASSQDQGQGRGYT
TRBV20-1 | SARDSYNEQF
TRBV7-2 | ASSSNTRSPLH
TRBV5-1 | ASSLAPTGSSQPQH
TRBV7-2 | ASSLSQYEQY
TRBV23-1 | ASSQSASGGGDTQY
TRBV27 | ASSFRAGPHNSPLH
TRBV7-3 | ASSFPSSGRSTDTQY
TRBV7-9 | ASSLSPDQETQY
TRBV5-1 | ASSFGGSTGQYEQY
TRBV5-8 | ASSSDTSGGASGELF
TRBV28 | ASSPPQGLNYGYT
TRBV7-9 | ASSPPATYEQY
TRBV5-4 | ASSLFGARNNSPLH
TRBV7-7 | ASSAGTANNEQF
TRBV7-2 | ASSLRGEGQPQH
TRBV20-1 | SAKGADGANYGYT
TRBV25-1 | ASSEYAAGGLEKLF
TRBV5-1 | ASSFDGYYGYT
TRBV13 | ASSSGGGGLSSPLH
TRBV5-1 | ASSNWRGETQY
TRBV30 | AWVLYTEAF
TRBV7-2 | ASSLGVTYNSPLH
TRBV10-2 | ASSVGTGVGQPQH
TRBV19 | ASSWDRGPADTQY
TRBV2 | ASSEAGGTDTQY
TRBV10-3 | AISAGLAGGTDTQY
TRBV6-1 | ASKLEQGGTDTQY
TRBV5-1 | ASRQNGGLAGELADTQY
TRBV6-1 | ASSSRDETDTQY